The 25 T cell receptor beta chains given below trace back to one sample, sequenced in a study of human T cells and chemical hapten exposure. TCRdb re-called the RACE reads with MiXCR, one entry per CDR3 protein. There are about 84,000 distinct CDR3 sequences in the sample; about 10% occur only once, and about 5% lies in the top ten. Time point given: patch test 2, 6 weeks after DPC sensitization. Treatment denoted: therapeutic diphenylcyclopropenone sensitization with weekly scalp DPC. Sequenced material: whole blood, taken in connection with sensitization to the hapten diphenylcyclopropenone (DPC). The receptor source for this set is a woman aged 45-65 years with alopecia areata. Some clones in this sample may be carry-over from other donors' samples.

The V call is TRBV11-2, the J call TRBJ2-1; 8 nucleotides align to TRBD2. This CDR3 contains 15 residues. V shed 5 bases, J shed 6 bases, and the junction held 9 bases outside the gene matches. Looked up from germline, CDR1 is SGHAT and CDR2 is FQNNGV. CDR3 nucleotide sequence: TGTGCCAGCAGCCCGATAGCGGGACCTGCCAATGAGCAGTTCTTC. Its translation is CASSPIAGPANEQFF.

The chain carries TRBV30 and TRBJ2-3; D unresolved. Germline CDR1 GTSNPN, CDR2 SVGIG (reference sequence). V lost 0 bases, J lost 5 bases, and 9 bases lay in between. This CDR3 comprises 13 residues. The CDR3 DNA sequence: TGTGCCTGGAGTGTACAGTTGGAAGATACGCAGTATTTT. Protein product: CAWSVQLEDTQYF.

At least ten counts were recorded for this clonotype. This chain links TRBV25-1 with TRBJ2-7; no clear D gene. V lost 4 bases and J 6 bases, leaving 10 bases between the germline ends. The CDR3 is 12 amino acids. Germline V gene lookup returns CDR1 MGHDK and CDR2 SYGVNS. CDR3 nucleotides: TGTGCCAGCAGTGGGGGTCGGGCCGAGCAGTACTTC. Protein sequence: CASSGGRAEQYF.

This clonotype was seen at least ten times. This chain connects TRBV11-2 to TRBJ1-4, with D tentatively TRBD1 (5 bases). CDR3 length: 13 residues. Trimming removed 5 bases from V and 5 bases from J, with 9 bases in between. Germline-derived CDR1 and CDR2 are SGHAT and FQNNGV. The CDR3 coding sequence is TGTGCCAGCAGCCCGCGACAGAATGAAAAACTGTTTTTT. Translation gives CASSPRQNEKLFF.

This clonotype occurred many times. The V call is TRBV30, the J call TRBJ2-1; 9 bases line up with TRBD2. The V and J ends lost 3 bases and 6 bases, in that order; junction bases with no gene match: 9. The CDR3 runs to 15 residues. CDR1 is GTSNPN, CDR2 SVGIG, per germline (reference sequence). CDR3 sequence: CAWRERGLAFNEQFF. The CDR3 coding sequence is TGTGCCTGGAGGGAAAGGGGACTAGCATTCAATGAGCAGTTCTTC.

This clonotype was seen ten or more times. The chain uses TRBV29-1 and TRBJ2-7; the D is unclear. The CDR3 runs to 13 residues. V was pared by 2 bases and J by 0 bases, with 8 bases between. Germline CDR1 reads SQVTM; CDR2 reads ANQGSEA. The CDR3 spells CSVESRNSYEQYF. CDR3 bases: TGCAGCGTTGAATCGCGGAACTCCTACGAGCAGTACTTC.

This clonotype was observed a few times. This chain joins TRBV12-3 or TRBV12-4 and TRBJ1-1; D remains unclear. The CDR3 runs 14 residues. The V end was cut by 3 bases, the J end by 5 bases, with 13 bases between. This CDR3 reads CASSFYPTQTEAFF. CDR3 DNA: TGTGCCAGCAGTTTCTACCCTACGCAGACTGAAGCTTTCTTT.

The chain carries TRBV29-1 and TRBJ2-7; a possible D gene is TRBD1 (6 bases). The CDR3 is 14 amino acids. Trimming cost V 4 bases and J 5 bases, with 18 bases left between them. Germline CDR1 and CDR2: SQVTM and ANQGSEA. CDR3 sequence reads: CSVGGGQGEHEQYF. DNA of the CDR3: TGCAGCGTTGGTGGGGGCCAGGGAGAGCACGAGCAGTACTTC.

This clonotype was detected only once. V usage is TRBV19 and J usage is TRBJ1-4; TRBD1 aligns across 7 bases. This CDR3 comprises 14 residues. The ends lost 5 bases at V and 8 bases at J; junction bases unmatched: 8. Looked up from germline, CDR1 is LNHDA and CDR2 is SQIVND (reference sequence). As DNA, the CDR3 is TGTGCCAGTAGTTTTGCAACAGGGGTCGAAAAACTGTTTTTT. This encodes CASSFATGVEKLFF.

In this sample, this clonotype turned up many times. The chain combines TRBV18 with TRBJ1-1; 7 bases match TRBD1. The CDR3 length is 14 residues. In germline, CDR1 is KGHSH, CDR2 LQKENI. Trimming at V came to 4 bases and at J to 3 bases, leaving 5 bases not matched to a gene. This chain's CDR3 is CASSLPGQYTEAFF. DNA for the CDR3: TGTGCCAGCTCACTACCGGGACAGTACACTGAAGCTTTCTTT.

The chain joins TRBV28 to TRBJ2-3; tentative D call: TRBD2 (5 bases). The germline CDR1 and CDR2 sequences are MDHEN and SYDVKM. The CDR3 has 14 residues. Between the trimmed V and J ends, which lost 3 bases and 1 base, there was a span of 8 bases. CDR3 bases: TGTGCCAGCAGTTTGTTGCGGGGCACAGATACGCAGTATTTT. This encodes CASSLLRGTDTQYF. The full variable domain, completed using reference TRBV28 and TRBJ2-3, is DVKVTQSSRYLVKRTGEKVFLECVQDMDHENMFWYRQDPGLGLRLIYFSYDVKMKEKGDIPEGYSVSREKKERFSLILESASTNQTSMYLCASSLLRGTDTQYFGPGTRLTVL.

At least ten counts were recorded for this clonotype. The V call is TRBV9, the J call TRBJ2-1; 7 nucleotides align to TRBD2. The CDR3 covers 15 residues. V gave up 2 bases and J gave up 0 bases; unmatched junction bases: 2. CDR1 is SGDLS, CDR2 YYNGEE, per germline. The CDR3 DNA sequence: TGTGCCAGCAGCGTGTCTAGCGGCTCCTACAATGAGCAGTTCTTC. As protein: CASSVSSGSYNEQFF. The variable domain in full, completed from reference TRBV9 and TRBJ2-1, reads DSGVTQTPKHLITATGQRVTLRCSPRSGDLSVYWYQQSLDQGLQFLIQYYNGEERAKGNILERFSAQQFPDLHSELNLSSLELGDSALYFCASSVSSGSYNEQFFGPGTRLTVL.

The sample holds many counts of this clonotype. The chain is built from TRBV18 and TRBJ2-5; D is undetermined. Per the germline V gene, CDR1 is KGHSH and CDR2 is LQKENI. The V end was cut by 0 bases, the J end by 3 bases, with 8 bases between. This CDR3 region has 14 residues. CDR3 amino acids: CASSPPARKETQYF. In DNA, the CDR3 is TGTGCCAGCTCACCACCGGCTAGGAAAGAGACCCAGTACTTC.

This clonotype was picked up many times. CDR3: CASSSPRLAGESVDTQYF. The CDR3 DNA sequence: TGTGCCAGCAGCTCCCCCAGACTAGCGGGAGAGAGTGTAGATACGCAGTATTTT. This chain uses TRBV7-9 with TRBJ2-3; 12 nucleotides line up with TRBD2. The length of the CDR3 is 18 residues. V gave up 4 bases and J gave up 5 bases; unmatched junction bases: 13. CDR1 SEHNR and CDR2 FQNEAQ come from the germline V gene (reference sequence).

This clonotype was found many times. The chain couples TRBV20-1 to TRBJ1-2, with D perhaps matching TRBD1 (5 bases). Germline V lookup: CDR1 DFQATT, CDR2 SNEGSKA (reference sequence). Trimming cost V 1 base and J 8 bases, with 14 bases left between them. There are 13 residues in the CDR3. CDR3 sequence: CSARAGGGGGYTF. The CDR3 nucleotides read TGCAGTGCTAGAGCCGGGGGAGGCGGAGGCTACACCTTC.

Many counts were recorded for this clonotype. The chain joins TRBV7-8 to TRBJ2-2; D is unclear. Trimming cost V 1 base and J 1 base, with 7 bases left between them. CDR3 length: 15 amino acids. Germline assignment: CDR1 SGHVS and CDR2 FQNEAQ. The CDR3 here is CASSLVTLNTGELFF. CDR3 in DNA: TGTGCCAGCAGCTTAGTGACTTTGAACACCGGGGAGCTGTTTTTT.

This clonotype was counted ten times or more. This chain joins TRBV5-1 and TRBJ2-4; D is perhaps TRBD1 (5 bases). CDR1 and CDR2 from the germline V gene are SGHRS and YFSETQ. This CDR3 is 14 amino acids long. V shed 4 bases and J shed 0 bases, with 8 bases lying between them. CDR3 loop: CASSTGQAKNIQYF. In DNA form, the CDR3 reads TGCGCCAGCAGCACCGGACAAGCCAAAAACATTCAGTACTTC.

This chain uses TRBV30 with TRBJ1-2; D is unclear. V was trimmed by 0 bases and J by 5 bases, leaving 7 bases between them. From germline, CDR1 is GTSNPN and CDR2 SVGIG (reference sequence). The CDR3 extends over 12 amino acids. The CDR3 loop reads CAWSVSEYGYTF. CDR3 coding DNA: TGTGCCTGGAGTGTTAGCGAGTATGGCTACACCTTC.

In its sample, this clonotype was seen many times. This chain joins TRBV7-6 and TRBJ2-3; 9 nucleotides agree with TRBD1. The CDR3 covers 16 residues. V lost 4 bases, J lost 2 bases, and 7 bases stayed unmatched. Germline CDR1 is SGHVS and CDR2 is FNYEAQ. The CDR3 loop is CASSYGQGQYTDTQYF. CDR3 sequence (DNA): TGTGCCAGCAGCTACGGACAGGGGCAGTACACAGATACGCAGTATTTT.

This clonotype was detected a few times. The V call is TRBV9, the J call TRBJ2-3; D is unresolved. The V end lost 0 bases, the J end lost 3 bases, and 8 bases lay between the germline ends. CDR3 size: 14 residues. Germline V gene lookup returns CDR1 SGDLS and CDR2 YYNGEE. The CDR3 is CASSVAMDTDTQYF. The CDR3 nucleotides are TGTGCCAGCAGCGTAGCTATGGATACAGATACGCAGTATTTT.

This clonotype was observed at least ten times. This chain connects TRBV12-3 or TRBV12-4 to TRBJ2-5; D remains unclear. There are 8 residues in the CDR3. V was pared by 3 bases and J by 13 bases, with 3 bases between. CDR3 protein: CASSFPYF. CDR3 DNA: TGTGCCAGCAGTTTTCCGTACTTC.

Written as DNA, the CDR3 is TGTGCCAGCAGTACGACCGGGGAGCTGTTTTTT. Translating it yields CASSTTGELFF. The chain recombines TRBV28 with TRBJ2-2; D unresolved. Trimming cost V 5 bases and J 5 bases, with 3 bases left between them. CDR1 is MDHEN and CDR2 is SYDVKM in the germline V gene. The CDR3 extends over 11 amino acids. Drawing the rest from reference TRBV28 and TRBJ2-2, the complete variable domain is DVKVTQSSRYLVKRTGEKVFLECVQDMDHENMFWYRQDPGLGLRLIYFSYDVKMKEKGDIPEGYSVSREKKERFSLILESASTNQTSMYLCASSTTGELFFGEGSRLTVL.

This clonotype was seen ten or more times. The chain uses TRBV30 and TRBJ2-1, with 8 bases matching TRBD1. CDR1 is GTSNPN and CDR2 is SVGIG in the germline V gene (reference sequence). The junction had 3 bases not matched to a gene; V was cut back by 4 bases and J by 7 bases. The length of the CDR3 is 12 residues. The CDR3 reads CAWKTGVNEQFF. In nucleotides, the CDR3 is TGTGCCTGGAAGACAGGGGTTAATGAGCAGTTCTTC.

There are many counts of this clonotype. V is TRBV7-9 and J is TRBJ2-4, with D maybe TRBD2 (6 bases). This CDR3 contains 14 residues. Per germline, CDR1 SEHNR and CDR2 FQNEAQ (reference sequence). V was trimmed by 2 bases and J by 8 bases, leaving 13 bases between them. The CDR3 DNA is TGTGCCAGCAGCTTAATATCCGGGAGAGACATTCAGTACTTC. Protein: CASSLISGRDIQYF.

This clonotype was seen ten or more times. The chain's CDR3 is CASSPGGEAYEQYF. CDR3 bases: TGTGCCAGCAGTCCAGGAGGGGAGGCCTACGAGCAGTACTTC. The chain combines TRBV6-5 with TRBJ2-7, with TRBD2 as a possible D gene (6 bases). From germline, CDR1 is MNHEY and CDR2 SVGAGI. This CDR3 has 14 residues. The V gene lost 5 bases and the J gene lost 2 bases, with 13 bases spanning the gap.